The 26 T cell receptor beta chains listed next were all sequenced from one sample in a study of T cell clonality in common variable immunodeficiency. Data came from immunoSEQ multiplex PCR; TCRdb stores just in-frame clones and leaves some out. This sample has tens of thousands of clones, each found more than once. The sample consisted of peripheral blood mononuclear cells. All receptors come from a person aged 18 to 75 in good health.

This clone was seen ten or more times. The CDR3 end falls 3 residues outside the read, so it is completed with the germline J gene. The genes are TRBV5-6 and TRBJ1-2, with D possibly matching TRBD1 (5 bases). V was pared by 4 bases and J by 0 bases, with 7 bases between. The CDR3 contains 13 residues. Germline V lookup: CDR1 SGHDT, CDR2 YYEEEE. The CDR3 reads CASSRDSNYGYTF. The sequenced CDR3 bases are TGTGCCAGCAGCCGGGACTCTAACTATGGC. The whole variable domain, filled in from reference TRBV5-6 and TRBJ1-2, reads DAGVTQSPTHLIKTRGQQVTLRCSPKSGHDTVSWYQQALGQGPQFIFQYYEEEERQRGNFPDRFSGHQFPNYSSELNVNALLLGDSALYLCASSRDSNYGYTFGSGTRLTVV.

This clone appeared many times. The read ends 3 residues shy of where the CDR3 ends; the end is completed using the germline J gene. The chain joins TRBV20-1 to TRBJ2-1; 10 nucleotides line up with TRBD2. The CDR3 is 16 amino acids. Per the germline V gene, CDR1 is DFQATT and CDR2 is SNEGSKA (reference sequence). After removal of 1 base from V and 3 bases from J, the junction contained 6 bases not matched to a gene. Partial CDR3 DNA: TGCAGTGCTAGAGCCGGGGTAGCGGGAGGCTACAATGAG. Translation gives CSARAGVAGGYNE. The CDR3, in full, reads CSARAGVAGGYNEQFF.

Ten or more counts support this clone. The sequence runs out 3 residues before the end of the CDR3; the remainder is reconstructed from the germline J gene. The V gene is TRBV20-1, the J gene TRBJ2-4; a possible D gene is TRBD1 (6 bases). Trimming removed 3 bases at V and 0 bases at J, with 18 bases between. The CDR3 has 17 amino acids. Germline CDR1 reads DFQATT; CDR2 reads SNEGSKA (reference sequence). The sequenced part of the CDR3 DNA is TGCAGTGCTAGCCCTCACTCAGGGGCCTCAGCCAAAAACATT. Translation: CSASPHSGASAKNI. The full CDR3 is CSASPHSGASAKNIQYF.

This clone was seen a few times. The read stops 3 residues short of the end of the CDR3; the missing end is completed from the germline J gene. The rearrangement uses TRBV5-1 and TRBJ1-5; unclear D gene. The V gene's germline CDR1 is SGHRS and CDR2 YFSETQ. Trimming took off 0 bases at V and 7 bases at J, with 8 bases between the two ends. The CDR3 spans 13 residues. CDR3 protein: CASSLEVGQPQHF. Partial CDR3 DNA: TGCGCCAGCAGCTTGGAGGTGGGCCAGCCC.

This clone was seen more than once but under ten times. The read gets to within 3 residues of the CDR3 end, and the germline J gene fills in the rest. The chain joins TRBV2 to TRBJ2-1, with a possible D match to TRBD1 (6 bases). Germline assignment: CDR1 SNHLY and CDR2 FYNNEI. CDR3 length: 16 amino acids. V dropped 6 bases and J dropped 4 bases, with 19 bases sitting between them. CDR3 sequence: CASSQLTGSYYNEQFF. CDR3 DNA (partial): TGTGCCAGCAGCCAACTAACAGGGAGCTATTACAATGAG. Supplemented by reference TRBV2 and TRBJ2-1, the full variable domain reads EPEVTQTPSHQVTQMGQEVILRCVPISNHLYFYWYRQILGQKVEFLVSFYNNEISEKSEIFDDQFSVERPDGSNFTLKIRSTKLEDSAMYFCASSQLTGSYYNEQFFGPGTRLTVL.

This clone has a handful of counts. The read terminates 3 residues before the CDR3 end, so the remaining end is supplied by the germline J gene. The chain combines TRBV18 with TRBJ1-2; no reliable D call. The germline gives CDR1 KGHSH, CDR2 LQKENI. The CDR3 length is 15 residues. V shed 3 bases and J shed 3 bases, with 14 bases lying between them. The CDR3 here is CASSPGLSEDYGYTF. CDR3 bases read: TGTGCCAGCTCACCCGGGTTGTCAGAGGACTATGGC.

This clone was seen repeatedly, ten times or more. Read sequence stops 3 residues before the CDR3 end, and the germline J gene provides the missing end. The chain is built from TRBV12-5 and TRBJ2-2; D is possibly TRBD1 (6 bases). This CDR3 is 19 amino acids long. Germline values: CDR1 LGHNT, CDR2 FRNRAP. Trimming left V 0 bases short and J 7 bases short, with 24 bases between. The DNA read from the CDR3 is TGTGCTAGTGGTTTGGTACCCAGTTTCACAGGGCGATTTAACGGGGAG. This codes for CASGLVPSFTGRFNGE. In full, the CDR3 reads CASGLVPSFTGRFNGELFF.

The table lists this clone with many counts. The observed sequence ends 3 residues before the CDR3 terminus, with the missing tail filled in from the germline J gene. The chain joins TRBV4-2 to TRBJ1-1, with D possibly being TRBD1 (6 bases). The germline V and J ends were trimmed by 3 bases and 0 bases, with 17 bases remaining between them. The germline V gene has CDR1 LGHNA and CDR2 YNFKEQ. The CDR3 is 17 amino acids. This chain's CDR3 is CASSQGGLGRVNTEAFF. Partial CDR3 DNA: TGTGCCAGCAGCCAGGGGGGGCTGGGGCGGGTGAACACTGAA.

This clone has a count of ten or more. The CDR3 extends 3 residues past the end of the read, so its final part is completed from the germline J gene. J is TRBJ1-5 and V is TRBV11-3, with D possibly TRBD1 on 6 matching bases. The CDR3 is 15 amino acids. Trimming took off 1 base at V and 9 bases at J, with 16 bases between the two ends. Germline V lookup: CDR1 SGHNT, CDR2 YENEEA. This CDR3 is CASSLVAGVYGPQHF. The sequenced CDR3 bases are TGTGCCAGCAGCTTAGTTGCAGGGGTTTACGGGCCC.

The table lists this clone with many counts. CDR3 bases read: TGCAGTGCTGTCCCTCTGGGGGGAACCTACGAG. The encoded protein is CSAVPLGGTYE. The complete CDR3 sequence is CSAVPLGGTYEQYF. The chain employs TRBV20-1 and TRBJ2-7, with a tentative D call TRBD2 (6 bases). The observed sequence ends 3 residues before the CDR3 terminus, with the missing tail filled in from the germline J gene. Germline-derived CDR1 and CDR2 are DFQATT and SNEGSKA (reference sequence). V dropped 5 bases and J dropped 2 bases, with 16 bases sitting between them. This CDR3 comprises 14 residues.

This clone came up many times. CDR3 in amino acids: CASSETRLAEAFF. The sequenced CDR3 bases are TGTGCCAGCAGTGAAACGAGGCTAGCGGAA. The chain links TRBV6-1 to TRBJ1-1; D gene unclear. The CDR3 is cut off 3 residues early in the read; its end comes from the germline J gene. The CDR3 loop spans 13 amino acids. Germline loops: CDR1 MNHNS, CDR2 SASEGT.

At least ten counts were recorded for this clone. The read halts 3 residues ahead of the CDR3 end, with the missing end drawn from the germline J gene. V gene TRBV5-1 combines with J gene TRBJ2-3, with 9 bases identical to TRBD2. CDR3 length: 15 amino acids. The germline CDR1 and CDR2 sequences are SGHRS and YFSETQ. The V gene end was trimmed by 0 bases and the J gene end by 3 bases; junction bases not matched to a gene: 2. The CDR3 region is CASSLDAGGTDTQYF. CDR3 DNA (partial): TGCGCCAGCAGCTTGGATGCGGGGGGGACAGATACG.

This clone was detected many times. The DNA ends 3 residues before the CDR3 does, and the rest of the CDR3 is filled in from the germline J gene. This chain connects TRBV9 to TRBJ1-3, with TRBD1 matching 8 bases. CDR3 length: 15 residues. Germline lookup yields CDR1 SGDLS and CDR2 YYNGEE. CDR3 DNA, as far as it was read: TGTGCCAGCAGCGTAGGGGCAGGGGGCGTAGAGACC. This codes for CASSVGAGGVET. Given in full, the CDR3 is CASSVGAGGVETIYF.

About this clone itself: The CDR3 extends 3 residues past the end of the read, so its final part is completed from the germline J gene. This chain uses TRBV7-6 with TRBJ1-4; D is unclear. Germline CDR1 is SGHVS and CDR2 is FNYEAQ. The CDR3 extends over 12 amino acids. Trimming took 5 bases from V and 7 from J, leaving 8 bases between them. CDR3 residues: CASSNPGEKLFF. The CDR3 bases that were read are TGTGCCAGCAGCAACCCGGGTGAAAAA.

This clone was detected ten times or more. Read sequence stops 3 residues before the CDR3 end, and the germline J gene provides the missing end. The chain joins TRBV6-1 to TRBJ1-2; 7 bases are shared with TRBD1. Germline values: CDR1 MNHNS, CDR2 SASEGT. The CDR3 covers 12 residues. The junction had 3 bases not matched to a gene; V was cut back by 4 bases and J by 7 bases. CDR3 DNA, as far as it was read: TGTGCCAGCAGTGCCGGGACAGCTGGC. It yields the protein CASSAGTAG. The CDR3 as a whole reads CASSAGTAGYTF.

In its sample, this clone was seen many times. The CDR3 extends 3 residues past the end of the read, so its final part is completed from the germline J gene. The V and J genes are TRBV5-1 and TRBJ1-1; a possible D gene is TRBD1 (5 bases). The ends were cut back, 8 bases at V and 0 bases at J, with 11 bases in the middle. The CDR3 contains 13 residues. CDR1 and CDR2 from the germline V gene are SGHRS and YFSETQ. The CDR3 protein is CASRRDLNTEAFF. The covered CDR3 bases are TGCGCCAGTCGCAGGGACTTGAACACTGAA.

This clone came up many times. The sequenced CDR3 bases are TGTGCCAGCAGCTTCACTAGCGGGGTTCAGACC. Translation gives CASSFTSGVQT. The CDR3 in its entirety is CASSFTSGVQTQYF. V gene TRBV5-5 combines with J gene TRBJ2-5; the match to TRBD2 covers 10 bases. Coverage ceases 3 residues before the CDR3 finishes, and the germline J gene fills in the end. The length of the CDR3 is 14 residues. CDR1 and CDR2 from the germline V gene are SGHKS and YYEKEE (reference sequence). With V trimmed by 2 bases and J by 6 bases, 4 bases remained unmatched.

There are many counts of this clone. The missing CDR3 end, 3 residues past where the read stops, is filled in from the germline J gene. The rearrangement joins TRBV4-1 to TRBJ1-2; 7 bases agree with TRBD1. J was trimmed by 3 bases and V by 7 bases; bases with no gene match: 11. Germline assignment: CDR1 MGHRA and CDR2 YSYEKL. This CDR3 comprises 15 residues. The CDR3 bases that were read are TGCGCCAGCACCTTGGGTCAGGGGGATTACTATGGC. It yields the protein CASTLGQGDYYG. In full, the CDR3 reads CASTLGQGDYYGYTF.

This clone was counted between two and nine times. The CDR3 is cut off 3 residues early in the read; its end comes from the germline J gene. The gene calls are TRBV6-1 and TRBJ2-4; 7 bases match TRBD1. The CDR3 has 12 residues. Germline CDR1 and CDR2: MNHNS and SASEGT. The chain's CDR3 is CASSAGTAGQYF. CDR3 bases read: TGTGCCAGCAGTGCCGGGACAGCTGGT.

With regard to this clone: The read is 3 residues too short to cover the CDR3 end, so that end is filled in from the germline J gene. This chain connects TRBV7-3 to TRBJ2-1, with D perhaps TRBD2 (5 bases). The CDR3 is 12 residues long. The germline V and J ends were trimmed by 5 bases and 6 bases, with 8 bases remaining between them. Per germline, CDR1 SGHTA and CDR2 FQGTGA. The CDR3 sequence is CASSEGLNEQFF. Partial CDR3 DNA: TGTGCCAGCAGCGAAGGACTCAATGAG.

Many counts were recorded for this clone. From the germline J gene comes the end of the CDR3, since the read stops 3 residues before it. The chain is built from TRBV6-4 and TRBJ2-3; D may be TRBD1 (5 bases). V was pared by 3 bases and J by 6 bases, with 13 bases between. Germline CDR1 MRHNA, CDR2 SNTAGT. CDR3 size: 14 residues. Incomplete CDR3 DNA: TGTGCCAGCAGTGAGTTCCAGGGTTGGGATACG. Amino acid sequence: CASSEFQGWDT. In full, the CDR3 is CASSEFQGWDTQYF.

This clone was picked up many times. From the germline J gene comes the end of the CDR3, since the read stops 3 residues before it. J is TRBJ1-1 and V is TRBV7-3, with TRBD1 as a possible D gene (5 bases). Germline values: CDR1 SGHTA, CDR2 FQGTGA. This CDR3 spans 14 amino acids. The DNA read from the CDR3 is TGTGCCAGCAGCTTAACGGGGGTCGGGGGAGAA. The encoded protein is CASSLTGVGGE. The full CDR3 sequence reads CASSLTGVGGEAFF.

In this sample, this clone turned up a few times. It may be a read error: a sequence one base away is much more abundant. The sequenced fragment ends 3 residues before the CDR3 boundary, so the rest is inferred from the germline J gene. V usage is TRBV5-1 and J usage is TRBJ2-3; D remains ambiguous. The germline gives CDR1 SGHRS, CDR2 YFSETQ. CDR3 length: 13 residues. Partial CDR3 DNA: TGCGCCAGCAGCAGAACCCTAGAGGCTGCG. This translates into CASSRTLEAA. Given in full, the CDR3 is CASSRTLEAAQYF.

This clone showed up many times. Coverage ceases 3 residues before the CDR3 finishes, and the germline J gene fills in the end. This chain connects TRBV18 to TRBJ1-4; D is perhaps TRBD1 (5 bases). Germline V CDR1 and CDR2: KGHSH, LQKENI. The V end lost 5 bases, the J end lost 5 bases, and 15 bases lay between the germline ends. The CDR3 consists of 15 residues. CDR3 DNA (partial): TGTGCCAGCTCATCGACCGGGACTTTGAATGAAAAA. Translated: CASSSTGTLNEK. The CDR3 reads in full as CASSSTGTLNEKLFF.

This clone was counted at least ten times. The sequence runs out 3 residues before the end of the CDR3; the remainder is reconstructed from the germline J gene. The V call is TRBV6-2 or TRBV6-3, the J call TRBJ1-1; D remains ambiguous. Per the germline V gene, CDR1 is MNHEY and CDR2 is SVGEGT. This CDR3 contains 14 residues. V gave up 2 bases and J gave up 0 bases, with 7 bases separating them. Partial CDR3 DNA: TGTGCCAGCAGTTACAAACGGGTGAACACTGAA. Its protein is CASSYKRVNTE. The entire CDR3 protein reads CASSYKRVNTEAFF.

The sample holds many counts of this clone. Coverage ceases 3 residues before the CDR3 finishes, and the germline J gene fills in the end. The chain joins TRBV7-9 to TRBJ1-3; D is undetermined. Germline V lookup: CDR1 SEHNR, CDR2 FQNEAQ (reference sequence). The CDR3 consists of 13 residues. The V and J ends lost 4 bases and 4 bases respectively, with 8 bases between them. The CDR3 sequence: CASSSQQGNTIYF. Partial CDR3 DNA: TGTGCCAGCAGCTCCCAACAGGGAAACACC. Based on the CDR3 plus reference TRBV7-9 and TRBJ1-3, the full variable domain is DTGVSQNPRHKITKRGQNVTFRCDPISEHNRLYWYRQTLGQGPEFLTYFQNEAQLEKSRLLSDRFSAERPKGSFSTLEIQRTEQGDSAMYLCASSSQQGNTIYFGEGSWLTVV.